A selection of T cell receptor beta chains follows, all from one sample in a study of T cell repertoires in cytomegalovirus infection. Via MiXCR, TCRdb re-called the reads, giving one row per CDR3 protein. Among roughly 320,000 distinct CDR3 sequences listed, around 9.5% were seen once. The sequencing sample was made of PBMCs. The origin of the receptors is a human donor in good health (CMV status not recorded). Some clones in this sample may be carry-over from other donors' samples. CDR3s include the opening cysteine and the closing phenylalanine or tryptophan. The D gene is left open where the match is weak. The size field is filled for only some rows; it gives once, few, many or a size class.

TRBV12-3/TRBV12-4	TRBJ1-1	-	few	CASSSASNTEAFF	TGTGCCAGCAGCAGCGCATCGAACACTGAAGCTTTCTTT
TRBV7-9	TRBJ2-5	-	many	CASSFTAGTPQETQYF	TGTGCCAGCAGCTTTACCGCCGGGACCCCCCAAGAGACCCAGTACTTC
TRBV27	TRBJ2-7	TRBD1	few	CASSTGGFSYEQYF	TGTGCCAGCAGTACAGGGGGTTTTTCCTACGAGCAGTACTTC
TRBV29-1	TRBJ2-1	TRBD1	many	CSVEGLEQGARNEQFF	TGCAGCGTTGAAGGCCTTGAACAGGGGGCAAGGAATGAGCAGTTCTTC
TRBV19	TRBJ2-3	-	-	CASSITTGWGTGDTQYF	TGTGCCAGTAGTATAACCACCGGCTGGGGGACTGGTGATACGCAGTATTTT
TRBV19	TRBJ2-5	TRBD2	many	CASKVWGTSGKETQYF	TGTGCCAGTAAGGTTTGGGGGACTAGCGGAAAAGAGACCCAGTACTTC
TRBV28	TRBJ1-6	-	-	CASRGSSYNSPLHF	TGTGCCAGCAGGGGGAGCTCCTATAATTCACCCCTCCACTTT
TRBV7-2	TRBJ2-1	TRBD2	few	CASSSGLARAEQFF	TGTGCCAGCAGCTCGGGACTAGCCCGCGCTGAGCAGTTCTTC
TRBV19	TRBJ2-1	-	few	CASRYRASSYNEQFF	TGTGCCAGTAGGTACAGGGCGAGCTCCTACAATGAGCAGTTCTTC
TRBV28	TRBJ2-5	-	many	CASSLNTGGQETQYF	TGTGCCAGCAGTTTAAATACCGGCGGCCAAGAGACCCAGTACTTC
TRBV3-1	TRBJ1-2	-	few	CASSLGPSGGGYTF	TGTGCCAGCAGCCTCGGGCCTTCGGGCGGCGGCTACACCTTC
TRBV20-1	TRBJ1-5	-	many	CSARDGGGYQPQHF	TGCAGTGCTAGAGATGGTGGGGGCTATCAGCCCCAGCATTTT
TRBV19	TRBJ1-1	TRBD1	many	CASSQNRGNTEAFF	TGTGCCAGTAGTCAGAACAGGGGTAACACTGAAGCTTTCTTT
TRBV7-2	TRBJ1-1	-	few	CASSLEYWGEAFF	TGTGCCAGCAGCTTAGAGTACTGGGGTGAAGCTTTCTTT
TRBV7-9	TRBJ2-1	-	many	CASSLGGPNNEQFF	TGTGCCAGCAGCTTAGGGGGGCCCAACAATGAGCAGTTCTTC
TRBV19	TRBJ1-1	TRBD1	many	CATRDRVTEAFF	TGTGCCACCCGGGACAGAGTCACTGAAGCTTTCTTT
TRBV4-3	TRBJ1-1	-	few	CASSQGVRGLNTEAFF	TGCGCCAGCAGCCAAGGGGTAAGGGGGTTGAACACTGAAGCTTTCTTT
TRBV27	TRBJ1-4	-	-	CASSTRGLSNEKLFF	TGTGCCAGCAGTACACGGGGGTTGAGTAATGAAAAACTGTTTTTT
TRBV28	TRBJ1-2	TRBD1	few	CASSLPGTGTSGYTF	TGTGCCAGCAGCCTCCCCGGGACAGGGACATCAGGCTACACCTTC
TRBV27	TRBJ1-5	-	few	CASREGSNQPQHF	TGTGCCAGCAGGGAAGGTAGCAATCAGCCCCAGCATTTT
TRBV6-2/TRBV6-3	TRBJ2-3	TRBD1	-	CASSYYPPHKTGVVIDTQYF	TGTGCCAGCAGTTACTACCCACCCCATAAGACAGGGGTTGTAATAGATACGCAGTATTTT
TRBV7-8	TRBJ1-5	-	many	CASSLVGPNQPQHF	TGTGCCAGCAGCTTAGTCGGTCCCAATCAGCCCCAGCATTTT
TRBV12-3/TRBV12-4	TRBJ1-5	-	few	CASTGERQPQHF	TGTGCCAGCACCGGGGAACGTCAGCCCCAGCATTTT
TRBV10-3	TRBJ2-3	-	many	CAIRSRLGDPSTDTQYF	TGTGCCATCAGGTCGCGACTGGGCGACCCTAGCACAGATACGCAGTATTTT
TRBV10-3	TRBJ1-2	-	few	CAISERAANYGYTF	TGTGCCATCAGTGAGAGGGCCGCTAACTATGGCTACACCTTC
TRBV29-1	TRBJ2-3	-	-	CSVWPADVRTDTQYF	TGCAGCGTTTGGCCGGCGGACGTCCGCACAGATACGCAGTATTTT